This T cell receptor (beta chain) appears in the sequencing data of a study of cytomegalovirus exposure and HLA in healthy donors. Both 60 Vbeta primers and 13 Jbeta primers went into the PCR. The protocol was immunoSEQ multiplex PCR, while the TCRdb copy is restricted to in-frame clones and leaves out a portion. The sample lists some 130,000 clones, roughly 78% seen once, with under 5.5% in the top ten. Points from the study as a whole: Researchers had no immune exposure information except CMV serostatus available. Owing to their indistinguishability, certain V segments, notably TRBV6-2 and TRBV6-3, were excluded.

Points on this clone: Its specificity is unknown.

Healthy individuals who donated bone marrow served as the donors. CDR1 is MNHNS and CDR2 is SASEGT in the germline V gene. V gave up 5 bases and J gave up 7 bases; unmatched junction bases: 10. The CDR3 consists of 14 residues. This sequence joins TRBV6-1 and TRBJ1-2; 7 bases are a match to TRBD1. Sequencing used PBMCs. This sequence originates from a man aged 50 or older in good health and CMV-seropositive. This CDR3 is CASSPATGVLGYTF. CDR3 DNA: TGTGCCAGCAGTCCGGCTACAGGGGTTCTTGGCTACACCTTC.